This passage covers 17 T cell receptor beta chains from one sample sequenced in a study of neurological immune-mediated disorders. TCRdb reprocessed the 5' RACE reads with MiXCR, giving one entry per CDR3 protein. The profile covers about 60,000 distinct CDR3 sequences, with roughly 3.5% appearing a single time and approximately 6.5% taken by the ten largest. The sample consisted of PBMCs. The source is a woman aged 55-75 years with multiple sclerosis.

This clonotype was seen at least ten times. The chain recombines TRBV5-1 with TRBJ1-2; TRBD1 matches at 9 bases. Germline V gene sequence: CDR1 SGHRS, CDR2 YFSETQ. Unmatched junction bases numbered 9, after V lost 5 bases and J lost 4 bases. The CDR3 contains 15 residues. The CDR3 is CASREGQGRAYGYTF. CDR3 nucleotides: TGCGCCAGCAGGGAAGGACAGGGGAGGGCCTATGGCTACACCTTC.

The chain employs TRBV6-6 and TRBJ1-1; 8 bases agree with TRBD1. J lost 1 base, V lost 10 bases, and 11 bases had no gene match. The CDR3 runs 15 residues. Germline CDR1 MNHNY, CDR2 SVGAGI (reference sequence). This chain's CDR3 is CATRDRGRKNTEAFF. DNA of the CDR3: TGTGCCACGAGAGACAGGGGAAGGAAGAACACTGAAGCTTTCTTT.

This clonotype has at least ten counts. The gene calls are TRBV20-1 and TRBJ2-7, with a tentative D call TRBD2 (5 bases). The CDR3 contains 15 residues. The germline V gene encodes CDR1 DFQATT and CDR2 SNEGSKA (reference sequence). V gave up 3 bases and J gave up 5 bases, with 20 bases separating them. DNA of the CDR3: TGCAGTGCTAGCCGCCTAGCTGCTTATTCAGACGAGCAGTACTTC. Amino acid sequence: CSASRLAAYSDEQYF.

This clonotype has at least ten counts. The V gene is TRBV20-1, the J gene TRBJ2-7; the D gene is possibly TRBD2 (6 bases). V shed 5 bases and J shed 6 bases, with 17 bases lying between them. The CDR3 totals 13 residues. Germline V gene sequence: CDR1 DFQATT, CDR2 SNEGSKA (reference sequence). The CDR3 reads CSARDGGSVEQYF. DNA of the CDR3: TGCAGTGCTCGGGACGGAGGGAGTGTCGAGCAGTACTTC.

At least ten counts were recorded for this clonotype. This chain uses TRBV20-1 with TRBJ2-1; no definite D call. CDR1 is DFQATT, CDR2 SNEGSKA, per germline (reference sequence). This CDR3 region has 14 residues. V was shortened by 0 bases and J by 7 bases, with 13 bases between the two germline ends. The CDR3 protein is CSARDHKTPNEQFF. DNA for the CDR3: TGCAGTGCTAGAGATCATAAGACTCCTAATGAGCAGTTCTTC.

Ten or more counts support this clonotype. The chain uses TRBV5-1 and TRBJ2-1; TRBD2 matches at 9 bases. The V segment lost 1 base and the J segment 5 bases; nucleotides outside the gene matches: 7. Germline-derived CDR1 and CDR2 are SGHRS and YFSETQ. The CDR3 is 16 residues long. CDR3 in DNA: TGCGCCAGCAGCTTGTGGGCGGGGGGGCCTCACAATGAGCAGTTCTTC. It is translated as CASSLWAGGPHNEQFF.

The table lists this clonotype with many counts. The chain has TRBV7-2 and TRBJ1-1, with TRBD1 matching over 7 bases. Germline-derived CDR1 and CDR2 are SGHTA and FQGNSA. There are 13 residues in the CDR3. V was clipped by 1 base and J by 9 bases; unmatched bases: 5. DNA for the CDR3: TGTGCCAGCAGCTTAGGTGCGGGACAGCAAGCTTTCTTT. Its translation is CASSLGAGQQAFF.

This clonotype occurred many times. The rearrangement links TRBV7-2 to TRBJ1-4; TRBD1 matches at 7 bases. Trimming at V came to 1 base and at J to 5 bases, leaving 7 bases not matched to a gene. The CDR3 has 16 residues. CDR1 and CDR2 from the germline V gene are SGHTA and FQGNSA. CDR3 region: CASSLEPGQYNEKLFF. The CDR3, as DNA: TGTGCCAGCAGCTTAGAACCGGGACAGTACAATGAAAAACTGTTTTTT.

This clonotype was seen many times. The CDR3 loop is CASSLVPTPREQYF. The CDR3 DNA sequence: TGTGCCAGCAGCTTAGTGCCGACGCCACGCGAGCAGTACTTC. V and J are TRBV7-8 and TRBJ2-7; D ambiguous. V lost 1 base to trimming and J lost 6 bases, with 13 bases between them. This CDR3 is 14 amino acids long. CDR1 and CDR2 (germline): SGHVS, FQNEAQ.

This clonotype was observed a few times. This may be a read error: a much more frequent sequence differs by one nucleotide. The rearrangement uses TRBV7-9 and TRBJ2-7; 9 bases agree with TRBD1. Looked up from germline, CDR1 is SEHNR and CDR2 is FQNEAQ (reference sequence). This CDR3 is 15 amino acids long. Written as DNA, the CDR3 is TGTGCCAGCAGCGGCCGGGACAGGGTGGTGGACGAGAAGTACTTC. Amino acids: CASSGRDRVVDEKYF.

The table lists this clonotype with many counts. This chain joins TRBV7-2 and TRBJ1-1; D gene uncertain. Germline V gene lookup returns CDR1 SGHTA and CDR2 FQGNSA. The CDR3 has 13 amino acids. Trimming removed 3 bases at V and 3 bases at J, with 8 bases between. The CDR3 here is CASSLAGDTEAFF. The CDR3 DNA follows: TGTGCCAGCAGCTTGGCCGGGGACACTGAAGCTTTCTTT.

There are many counts of this clonotype. This chain joins TRBV9 and TRBJ2-7, with 10 bases matching TRBD2. The CDR3 loop spans 16 amino acids. V trimming: 3 bases; J trimming: 1 base; junction bases outside the gene matches: 7. In germline, CDR1 is SGDLS, CDR2 YYNGEE. Here the CDR3 DNA reads TGTGCCAGCAGCGATTCTCATAGCGGGAGGTCCTACGAGCAGTACTTC. Translation gives CASSDSHSGRSYEQYF. The full variable domain, with the rest looked up from reference TRBV9 and TRBJ2-7, is DSGVTQTPKHLITATGQRVTLRCSPRSGDLSVYWYQQSLDQGLQFLIQYYNGEERAKGNILERFSAQQFPDLHSELNLSSLELGDSALYFCASSDSHSGRSYEQYFGPGTRLTVT.

This clonotype occurred a few times. The chain has TRBV7-2 and TRBJ2-3, with 13 bases fitting TRBD2. Germline loops: CDR1 SGHTA, CDR2 FQGNSA. V shed 5 bases, J shed 5 bases, and the junction held 7 bases outside the gene matches. The CDR3 extends over 16 amino acids. CDR3 residues: CASSPGTSGALDTQYF. CDR3 bases: TGTGCCAGCAGCCCAGGGACTAGCGGGGCCCTAGATACGCAGTATTTT.

Ten or more counts support this clonotype. The chain couples TRBV11-3 to TRBJ1-3; D uncertain. Germline V gene lookup returns CDR1 SGHNT and CDR2 YENEEA. V was cut by 5 bases and J by 4 bases, with 9 bases left in between. The CDR3 covers 13 residues. The DNA of the CDR3 is TGTGCCAGCAGCCGCCTAGGCGGAAACACCATATATTTT. Translated: CASSRLGGNTIYF.

This clonotype was seen repeatedly, ten times or more. The chain recombines TRBV6-5 with TRBJ2-1; D is perhaps TRBD1 or TRBD2 (5 bases each). The CDR3 spans 14 residues. Germline V gene data show CDR1 as MNHEY and CDR2 as SVGAGI. The ends were cut back, 6 bases at V and 1 base at J, with 10 bases in the middle. Here the CDR3 reads CASRPRESYNEQFF. DNA of the CDR3: TGTGCCAGCAGACCCAGGGAGTCCTACAATGAGCAGTTCTTC.

The table lists this clonotype with many counts. The chain recombines TRBV3-1 with TRBJ2-7; 9 bases match TRBD1. After removal of 3 bases from V and 3 bases from J, the junction contained 3 bases not matched to a gene. Germline CDR1 is LGHDT and CDR2 is YNNKEL (reference sequence). CDR3 size: 14 residues. As DNA, the CDR3 is TGTGCCAGCAGCCATCGGGACAGGGTCTACGAGCAGTACTTC. It yields the protein CASSHRDRVYEQYF.

This clonotype was seen more than once but under ten times. It may be a read error: a sequence one base away is much more abundant. The J gene is TRBJ2-3, the V gene TRBV5-1; possible D gene TRBD2, 6 bases. The germline V and J ends were trimmed by 3 bases and 2 bases, with 10 bases remaining between them. The germline gives CDR1 SGHRS, CDR2 YFSETQ. The CDR3 sequence is 14 residues long. This chain's CDR3 is CASSYGGFTDTQYF. CDR3 nucleotide sequence: TGCGCCAGCAGCTACGGGGGTTTCACAGATACGCAGTATTTT.